Sequencing of this T cell receptor beta chain was carried out in a study of T cells after yellow fever vaccination. Each CDR3 protein is one row after TCRdb ran MiXCR on the 5' RACE reads. The table includes around 550,000 distinct CDR3 sequences, over 15% detected once. The CDR3 consists of 14 residues. Germline V lookup: CDR1 SGHTA, CDR2 FQGTGA. V lost 5 bases, J lost 5 bases, and 15 bases lay in between. This TCR came from a man aged 30 to 45 who received the YFV17D yellow fever vaccine. This chain uses TRBV7-3 with TRBJ2-5; D is possibly TRBD2 (5 bases). The sequenced sample was PBMCs, obtained 15 days after the yellow fever booster vaccination. CDR3 sequence reads: CASSGSGVSETQYF. CDR3 nucleotides: TGTGCCAGCAGCGGGAGTGGGGTTTCGGAGACCCAGTACTTC.